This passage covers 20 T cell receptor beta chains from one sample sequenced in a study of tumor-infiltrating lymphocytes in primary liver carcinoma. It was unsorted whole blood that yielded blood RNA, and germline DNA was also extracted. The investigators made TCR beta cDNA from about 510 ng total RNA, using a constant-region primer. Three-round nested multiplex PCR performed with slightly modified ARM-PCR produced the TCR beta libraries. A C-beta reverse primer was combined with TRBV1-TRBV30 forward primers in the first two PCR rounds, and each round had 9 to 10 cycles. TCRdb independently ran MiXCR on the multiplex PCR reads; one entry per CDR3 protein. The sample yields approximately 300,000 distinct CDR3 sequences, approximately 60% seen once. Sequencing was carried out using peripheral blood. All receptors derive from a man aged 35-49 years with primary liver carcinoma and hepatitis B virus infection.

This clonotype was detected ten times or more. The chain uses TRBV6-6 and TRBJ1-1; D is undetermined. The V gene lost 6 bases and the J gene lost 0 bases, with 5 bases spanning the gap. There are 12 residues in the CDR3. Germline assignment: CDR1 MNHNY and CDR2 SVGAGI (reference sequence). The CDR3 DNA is TGTGCCAGCAGAAGCATGAACACTGAAGCTTTCTTT. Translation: CASRSMNTEAFF.

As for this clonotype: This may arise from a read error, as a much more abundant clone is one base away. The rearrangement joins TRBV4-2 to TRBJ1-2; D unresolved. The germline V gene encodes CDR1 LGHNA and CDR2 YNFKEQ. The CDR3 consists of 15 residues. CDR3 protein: CASNQEVRALYGYTF. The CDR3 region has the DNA TGTGCCAGCAACCAAGAAGTCCGGGCCCTCTATGGCTACACCTTC.

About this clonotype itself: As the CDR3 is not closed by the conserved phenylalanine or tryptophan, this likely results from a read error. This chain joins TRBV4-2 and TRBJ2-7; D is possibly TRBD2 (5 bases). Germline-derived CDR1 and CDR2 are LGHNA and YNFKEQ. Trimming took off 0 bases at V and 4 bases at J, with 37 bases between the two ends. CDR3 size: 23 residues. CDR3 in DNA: TGTGCCAGCAGCCAAGAAGGGCAGGCCGACCGGACGTACGAAAGTATGGGAGTGTACGAGCAGTACATC. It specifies CASSQEGQADRTYESMGVYEQYI.

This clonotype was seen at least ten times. As DNA, the CDR3 is TGTGCCAGCAGTTACGGGGGACTAGCGGGATCTGATACGCAGTATTTT. Translating gives CASSYGGLAGSDTQYF. The V and J genes are TRBV6-5 and TRBJ2-3, with TRBD2 matching 13 bases. Germline V gene lookup returns CDR1 MNHEY and CDR2 SVGAGI. J was trimmed by 6 bases and V by 2 bases; bases with no gene match: 5. This CDR3 is 16 amino acids long.

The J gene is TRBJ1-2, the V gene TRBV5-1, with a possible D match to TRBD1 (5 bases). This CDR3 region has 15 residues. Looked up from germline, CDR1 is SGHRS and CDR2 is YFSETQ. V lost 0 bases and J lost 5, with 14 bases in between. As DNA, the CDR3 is TGCGCCAGCAGCTTGGTGGTAGGGGCAGAATATGGCTACACCTTC. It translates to CASSLVVGAEYGYTF.

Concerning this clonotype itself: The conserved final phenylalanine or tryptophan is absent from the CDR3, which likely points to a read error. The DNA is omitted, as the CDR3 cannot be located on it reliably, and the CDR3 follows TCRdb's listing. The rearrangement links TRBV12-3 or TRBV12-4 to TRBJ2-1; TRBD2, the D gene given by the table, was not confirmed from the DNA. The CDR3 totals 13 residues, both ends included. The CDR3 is CVSAGLAGPRGFL.

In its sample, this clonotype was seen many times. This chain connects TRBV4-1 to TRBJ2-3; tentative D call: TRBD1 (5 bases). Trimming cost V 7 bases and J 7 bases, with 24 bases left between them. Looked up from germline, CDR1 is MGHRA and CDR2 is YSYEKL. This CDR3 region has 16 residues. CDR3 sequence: CASTEIPLDNEHTQYF. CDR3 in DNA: TGCGCCAGCACCGAAATTCCATTGGACAACGAACATACGCAGTATTTT.

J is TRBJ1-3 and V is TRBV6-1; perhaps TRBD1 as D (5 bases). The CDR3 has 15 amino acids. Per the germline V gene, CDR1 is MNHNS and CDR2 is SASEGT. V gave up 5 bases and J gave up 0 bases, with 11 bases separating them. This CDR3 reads CASSPRVSSGNTIYF. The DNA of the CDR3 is TGTGCCAGCAGTCCCAGGGTTAGCTCTGGAAACACCATATATTTT.

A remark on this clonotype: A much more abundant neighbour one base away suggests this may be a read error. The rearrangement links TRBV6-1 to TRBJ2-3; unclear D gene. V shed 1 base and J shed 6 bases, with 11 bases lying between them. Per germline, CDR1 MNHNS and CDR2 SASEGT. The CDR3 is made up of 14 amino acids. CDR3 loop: CASSEESEIDTQYF. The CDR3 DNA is TGTGCCAGCAGTGAAGAGTCAGAGATTGATACGCAGTATTTT.

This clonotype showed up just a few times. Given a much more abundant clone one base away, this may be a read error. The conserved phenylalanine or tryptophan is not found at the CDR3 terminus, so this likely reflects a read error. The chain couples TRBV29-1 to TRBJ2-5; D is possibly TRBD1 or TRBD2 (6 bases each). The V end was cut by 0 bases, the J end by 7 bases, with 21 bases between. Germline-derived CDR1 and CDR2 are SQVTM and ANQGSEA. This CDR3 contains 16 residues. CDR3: CSVEDLPLGGRGTQYL. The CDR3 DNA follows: TGCAGCGTTGAAGATCTTCCGCTAGGGGGGCGGGGGACCCAGTACCTC.

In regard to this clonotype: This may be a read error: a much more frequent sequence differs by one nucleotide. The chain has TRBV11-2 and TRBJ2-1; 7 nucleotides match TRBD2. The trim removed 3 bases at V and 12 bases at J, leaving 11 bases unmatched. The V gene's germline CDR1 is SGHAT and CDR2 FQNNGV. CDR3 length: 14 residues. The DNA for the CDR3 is TGTGCCAGCAGCTTTCTGCGGGGCGGCGGGGGGCAGTTCTTC. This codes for CASSFLRGGGGQFF.

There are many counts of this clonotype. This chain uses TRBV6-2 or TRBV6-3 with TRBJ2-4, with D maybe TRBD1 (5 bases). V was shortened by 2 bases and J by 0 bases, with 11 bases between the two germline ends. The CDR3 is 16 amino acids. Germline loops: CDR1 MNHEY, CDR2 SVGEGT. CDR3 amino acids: CASSYVDTLAKNIQYF. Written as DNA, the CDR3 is TGTGCCAGCAGTTACGTGGACACCTTAGCCAAAAACATTCAGTACTTC.

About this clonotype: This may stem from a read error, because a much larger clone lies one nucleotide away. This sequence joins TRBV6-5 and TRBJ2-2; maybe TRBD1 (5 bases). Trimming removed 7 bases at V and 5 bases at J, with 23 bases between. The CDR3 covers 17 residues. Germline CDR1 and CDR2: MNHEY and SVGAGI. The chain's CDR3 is CASMLFGGRVSTGELFF. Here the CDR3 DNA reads TGTGCCAGCATGCTATTCGGCGGCAGGGTCAGTACCGGGGAGCTGTTTTTT.

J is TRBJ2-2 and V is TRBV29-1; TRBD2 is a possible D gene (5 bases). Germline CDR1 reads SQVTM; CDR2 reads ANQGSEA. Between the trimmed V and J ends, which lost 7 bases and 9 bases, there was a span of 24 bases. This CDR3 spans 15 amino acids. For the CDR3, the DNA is TGCAGCGCTGAGGACCGTGCAGCGGAAACCCGGGAGCTGTTTTTT. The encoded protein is CSAEDRAAETRELFF.

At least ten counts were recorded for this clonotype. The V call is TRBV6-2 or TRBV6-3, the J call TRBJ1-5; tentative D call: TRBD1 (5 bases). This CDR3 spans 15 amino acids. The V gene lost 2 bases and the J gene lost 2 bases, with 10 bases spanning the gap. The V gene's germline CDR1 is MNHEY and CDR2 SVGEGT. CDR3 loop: CASSYRGEGNQPQHF. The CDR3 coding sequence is TGTGCCAGCAGTTACCGGGGCGAGGGCAATCAGCCCCAGCATTTT.

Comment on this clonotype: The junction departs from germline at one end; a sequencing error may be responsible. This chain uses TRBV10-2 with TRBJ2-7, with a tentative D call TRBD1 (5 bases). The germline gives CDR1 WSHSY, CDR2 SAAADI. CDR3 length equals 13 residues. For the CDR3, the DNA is TGCGCCAGCAGTGGGACACTCTACTACGGGCAGTACTTC. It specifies CASSGTLYYGQYF.

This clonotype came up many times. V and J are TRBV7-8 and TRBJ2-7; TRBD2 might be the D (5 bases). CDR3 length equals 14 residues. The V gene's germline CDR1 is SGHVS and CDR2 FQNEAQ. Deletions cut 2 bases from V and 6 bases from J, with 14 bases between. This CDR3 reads CASSLSYLRVEQYF. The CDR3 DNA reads TGTGCCAGCAGCTTATCGTATTTGCGGGTCGAGCAGTACTTC.

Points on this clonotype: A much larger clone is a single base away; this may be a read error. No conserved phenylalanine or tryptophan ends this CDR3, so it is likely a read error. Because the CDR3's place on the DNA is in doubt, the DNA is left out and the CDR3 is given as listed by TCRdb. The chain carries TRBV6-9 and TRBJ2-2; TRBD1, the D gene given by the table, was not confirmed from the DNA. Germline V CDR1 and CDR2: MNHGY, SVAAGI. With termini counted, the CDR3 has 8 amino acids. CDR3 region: CVSIMDRE.

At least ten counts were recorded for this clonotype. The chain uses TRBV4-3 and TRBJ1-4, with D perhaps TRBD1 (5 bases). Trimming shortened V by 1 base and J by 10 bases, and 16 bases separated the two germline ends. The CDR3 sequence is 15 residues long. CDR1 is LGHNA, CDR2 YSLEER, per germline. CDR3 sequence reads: CASSQGLGGALKLFF. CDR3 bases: TGCGCCAGCAGCCAAGGGCTTGGAGGGGCCCTAAAACTGTTTTTT.

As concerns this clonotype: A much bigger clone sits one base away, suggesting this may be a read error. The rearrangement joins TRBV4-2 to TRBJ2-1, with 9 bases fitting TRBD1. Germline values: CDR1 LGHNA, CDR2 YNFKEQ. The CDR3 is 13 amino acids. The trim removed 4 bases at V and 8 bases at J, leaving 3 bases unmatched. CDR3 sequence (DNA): TGTGCCAGCAGCCTGGGACAGGGCTATGAGCAGTTCTTC. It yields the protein CASSLGQGYEQFF.